This TCR beta chain was retrieved from a study of OX40 agonist ivuxolimab in advanced cancers. About the research overall: Patients received ivuxolimab, an intravenous treatment, every 2 weeks at 0.01 to 10 mg/kg. Patients receiving dose escalation had hepatocellular carcinoma, melanoma, renal cell or head and neck cancer. Points from the study as a whole: Clonal expansion was among the lowest in partial responders at 0.1-3.0 mg/kg, especially CD8+. There was clonal expansion of CD4+ and CD8+ blood T cells by week 6 at 0.1 to 3.0 mg/kg.

The CDR3 spans 14 residues. J gave up 6 bases and V 6 bases, and 8 bases lay outside the gene matches. Germline CDR1 is LNHDA and CDR2 is SQIVND (reference sequence). The repertoire was sequenced with immunoSEQ multiplex PCR; TCRdb's copy has only in-frame clones and lacks some. The repertoire holds about 94,000 clones, around 86% seen once, with 0.31% in the top ten. A note on this clone: The antigen remains unidentified.

The rearrangement links TRBV19 to TRBJ2-7; TRBD1 agrees at 10 bases. The clonotype originates from an adult with an advanced solid tumor such as melanoma, head and neck, liver or kidney cancer. The starting material was CD4+ or CD8+ T cells sorted from blood, obtained in a trial of the OX40 agonist ivuxolimab. In DNA form, the CDR3 reads TGTGCCAGTAGCCTCGGGACAGGGGACCCCGAGCAGTACTTC. This codes for CASSLGTGDPEQYF.